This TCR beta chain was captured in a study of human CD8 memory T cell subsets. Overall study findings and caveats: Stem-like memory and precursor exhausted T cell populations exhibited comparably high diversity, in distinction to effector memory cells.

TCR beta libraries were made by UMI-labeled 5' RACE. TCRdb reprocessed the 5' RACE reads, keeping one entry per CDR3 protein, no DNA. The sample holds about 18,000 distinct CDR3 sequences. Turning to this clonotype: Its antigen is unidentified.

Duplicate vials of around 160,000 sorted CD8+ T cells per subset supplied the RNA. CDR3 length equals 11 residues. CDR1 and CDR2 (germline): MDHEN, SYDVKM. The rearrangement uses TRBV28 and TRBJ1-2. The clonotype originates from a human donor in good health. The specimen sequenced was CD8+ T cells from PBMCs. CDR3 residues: CATRRSYGYTF.